This TCR beta chain was found in a study of blood T cell repertoires in COVID-19. Whole-study context: Specimens from acute and convalescent COVID-19 originated in the United States, Italy and Spain. T cells, B-cell-depleted T cells, or PBMCs supplied cDNA or gDNA.

The authors' processing: Quantification of nucleated cells was approximated via reference gene primer amplification. The protocol was immunoSEQ multiplex PCR, while the TCRdb copy is restricted to in-frame clones and leaves out a portion. The V and J calls and the clone size are those of that table, but D and trimming were determined from the DNA. The sample has more than 14,000 clones; about 86% are singletons. The material sequenced was peripheral blood. This sequence was found in a human donor in a cohort sampled during active COVID-19.

The CDR3 reads CASSKDVGTVNYEQYF. The CDR3 nucleotides are TGTGCCAGCAGCAAAGATGTGGGGACAGTAAACTACGAGCAGTACTTC. The rearrangement uses TRBV21-1 and TRBJ2-7; TRBD1, the table's D call, was not compared with the DNA. TRBV21-1 is marked as a pseudogene. The CDR3 runs 16 residues.